Listed below are T cell receptor beta chains from one sample, sequenced in a study of blood T cell repertoires in COVID-19. Repertoires were generated with immunoSEQ multiplex PCR, while TCRdb's copy carries only in-frame clones and drops some. The table includes under 300,000 clones, roughly 90% detected once. The sample comprised peripheral blood. All receptors come from a man aged 55 to 70 who had recovered from COVID-19. CDR3s include the opening cysteine and the closing phenylalanine or tryptophan. D genes are given only for firm matches. Not every row has a clone size; where given, it reads once, few, many or a size class.

TRBJ1-6,15,.,TRBV27,.,TGTGCCAGCAGTCTCAGGACAGTCTCCCATTCACCCCTCCACTTT,CASSLRTVSHSPLHF
TRBJ1-1,13,.,TRBV19,few,TGTGCCAGTGGACAGCAGATGAACACTGAAGCTTTCTTT,CASGQQMNTEAFF
TRBJ1-4,14,TRBD1,TRBV4-2,few,TGTGCCAGCAGCCAAGAGAACAGGGGAGGAAAACTGTTTTTT,CASSQENRGGKLFF
TRBJ2-5,16,TRBD1,TRBV3-1/TRBV3-2,.,TGTGCCAGCAGCCCACCCGACAGGGGGTATGTGCAGACCCAGTACTTC,CASSPPDRGYVQTQYF
TRBJ2-1,16,.,TRBV24-1,.,TGTGCCACCATGCCCTCGGTTGGCAGAGGGTACAATGAGCAGTTCTTC,CATMPSVGRGYNEQFF
TRBJ1-1,15,.,TRBV3-1/TRBV3-2,.,TGTGCCAGCAGCCCACGAGGCAGGGCGAACACTGAAGCTTTCTTT,CASSPRGRANTEAFF
TRBJ1-2,14,.,TRBV24-1,.,TGTGCCACCAGTGATCCGGGACACGGAAATGGCTACACCTTC,CATSDPGHGNGYTF
TRBJ2-1,13,.,TRBV15,.,TGTGCCACCAGCAGAGTGGGGCTCAATGAGCAGTTCTTC,CATSRVGLNEQFF
TRBJ2-2,15,.,TRBV27,few,TGTGCCAGCAGCTCCCTCCGGGCGCGGGGCGGGGAGCTGTTTTTT,CASSSLRARGGELFF
TRBJ2-5,16,TRBD2,TRBV14,few,TGTGCCAGCAGCCAATATGCCGGGACTACTAAAGAGACCCAGTACTTC,CASSQYAGTTKETQYF
TRBJ1-2,15,TRBD1,TRBV6-1,.,TGTGCCAGCAGTGAAGTCGCCGGGACAGCCTATGGCTACACCTTC,CASSEVAGTAYGYTF
TRBJ2-3,16,.,TRBV4-2,.,TGTGCCAGCAGCTCCCTGGGACTGCAAATCACAGATACGCAGTATTTT,CASSSLGLQITDTQYF
TRBJ1-4,12,.,TRBV30,once,TGTGCCTGGAGCTTCGGTAATGAAAAACTGTTTTTT,CAWSFGNEKLFF
TRBJ2-2,15,.,TRBV3-1/TRBV3-2,.,TGTGCCAGCAGCCGCGCAGGGGTTAACACCGGGGAGCTGTTTTTT,CASSRAGVNTGELFF
TRBJ2-3,16,TRBD2,TRBV5-5,.,TGTGCCAGCAGCTTGATCGCGGGGGGGCTGACAGATACGCAGTATTTT,CASSLIAGGLTDTQYF
TRBJ1-6,15,.,TRBV6-6,.,TGTGCCAGCAGTTACTCGGGGGAGGGGAGGTCACCCCTCCACTTT,CASSYSGEGRSPLHF
TRBJ2-7,15,.,TRBV5-1,.,TGCGCCAGCAGCTTGGAAGCTACAGGGTCCTACGAGCAGTACTTC,CASSLEATGSYEQYF
TRBJ2-2,16,TRBD2,TRBV19,.,TGTGCCAGTAGTATAGGACTAGCGGGGGGCCGGGGGGAGCTGTTTTTT,CASSIGLAGGRGELFF
TRBJ2-6,17,TRBD2,TRBV9,.,TGTGCCAGCAGCCTCGGGCTAGCGGGGGCTGGGGCCAACGTCCTGACTTTC,CASSLGLAGAGANVLTF
TRBJ1-1,15,TRBD1,TRBV6-5,.,TGTGCCATCTCTGCAGGGGGCGCGGGGAACACTGAAGCTTTCTTT,CAISAGGAGNTEAFF
TRBJ2-4,16,.,TRBV19,.,TGTGCCAGTAGTATAGATGCATCAGGGACCAAAAACATTCAGTACTTC,CASSIDASGTKNIQYF
TRBJ1-5,16,.,TRBV7-9,.,TGTGCCAGCAGCCTCCGTACCCCGACAGGTCATCAGCCCCAGCATTTT,CASSLRTPTGHQPQHF
TRBJ2-1,16,TRBD1,TRBV24-1,once,TGTGCCACCAGGAAAAGTGGGGACAGCTCCTACAATGAGCAGTTCTTC,CATRKSGDSSYNEQFF
TRBJ1-4,15,.,TRBV6-7,.,TGTGCCAGCGTAAACACCGGGGGGTCCGGTGAAAAACTGTTTTTT,CASVNTGGSGEKLFF
TRBJ1-1,17,.,TRBV15,.,TGTGCCACCAGCAGAGTAGGGGGTACGGGGCGGAACACTGAAGCTTTCTTT,CATSRVGGTGRNTEAFF
TRBJ1-6,14,.,TRBV19,.,TGTGCCAGTCGACCTCAGGGGTACGATTCACCCCTCCACTTT,CASRPQGYDSPLHF
TRBJ1-2,15,TRBD1,TRBV27,.,TGTGCCAGCAGTCGCGGGGGACAGGGGAACTATGGCTACACCTTC,CASSRGGQGNYGYTF
TRBJ1-5,12,.,TRBV12-5,.,TGTGCTAGTGGTCCGGGAACTCAGCCCCAGCATTTT,CASGPGTQPQHF
TRBJ2-3,12,.,TRBV27,.,TGTGCCAGCAGTTTCCCCGCAGATACGCAGTATTTT,CASSFPADTQYF
TRBJ2-2,14,.,TRBV2,.,TGTGCCAGCATGGAAGGAGGGTTACACGGGGAGCTGTTTTTT,CASMEGGLHGELFF
TRBJ1-2,15,.,TRBV3-1/TRBV3-2,.,TGTGCCAGCAGCCAAGTCCCAGGGGTAAACTATGGCTACACCTTC,CASSQVPGVNYGYTF
TRBJ1-5,16,TRBD1,TRBV6-5,.,TGTGCCAGCAGTTATCTCGGGACAGGGAAAAATCAGCCCCAGCATTTT,CASSYLGTGKNQPQHF
TRBJ2-3,15,TRBD2,TRBV18,.,TGTGCCAGCTCACCGTCTAGCGGGATCACAGATACGCAGTATTTT,CASSPSSGITDTQYF
TRBJ2-2,15,.,TRBV18,.,TGTGCCAGCTCACCGAAGACTACAAACACCGGGGAGCTGTTTTTT,CASSPKTTNTGELFF
TRBJ2-5,15,.,TRBV19,.,TGTGCCAGTAGTAGCGACGGGGGGCCGCGGGAGACCCAGTACTTC,CASSSDGGPRETQYF
TRBJ1-6,15,.,TRBV7-9,.,TGTGCCAGCAGCTTATCCCAGGGCCTAAATTCACCCCTCCACTTT,CASSLSQGLNSPLHF
TRBJ1-1,15,TRBD1,TRBV5-4,once,TGTGCCAGCAGCATCCCCGGGACAGGGAGAGCTGAAGCTTTCTTT,CASSIPGTGRAEAFF
TRBJ1-4,15,.,TRBV2,.,TGTGCCAGCAGTTCTGTCACGGGACACATAAGAAAACTGTTTTTT,CASSSVTGHIRKLFF
TRBJ1-5,14,.,TRBV10-2,once,TGCGCCAGCAGGGACTGGGGGCTTGGGCAGCCCCAGCATTTT,CASRDWGLGQPQHF
TRBJ1-4,15,TRBD1,TRBV6-5,.,TGTGCCAGCAGTCCCCCGGGACAGGGATATGAAAAACTGTTTTTT,CASSPPGQGYEKLFF
TRBJ2-2,14,TRBD1,TRBV6-6,.,TGTGCCAGCAGTAACCCACAGGGGACCGGGGAGCTGTTTTTT,CASSNPQGTGELFF
TRBJ2-4,18,.,TRBV27,.,TGTGCCAGCACTTCGGGTAGACCTAGCACCCTAGCCAAAAACATTCAGTACTTC,CASTSGRPSTLAKNIQYF
TRBJ1-3,18,TRBD1,TRBV5-1,.,TGCGCCAGCAGCTCCGTTGGAGGACAGGTTTACTCTGGAAACACCATATATTTT,CASSSVGGQVYSGNTIYF
TRBJ2-1,15,TRBD2,TRBV10-2,.,TGCGCCAGCGGGGGGGGACTAGCGGGGAAGGTGGAGCAGTTCTTC,CASGGGLAGKVEQFF
TRBJ2-5,16,.,TRBV9,.,TGTGCCAGCAGCGTAGGCACGGGGGGCTCTCTGGAGACCCAGTACTTC,CASSVGTGGSLETQYF
TRBJ1-1,12,.,TRBV2,.,TGTGCCAGCAGATGGAGTGGGACTGAAGCTTTCTTT,CASRWSGTEAFF
TRBJ1-1,15,TRBD1,TRBV19,.,TGTGCCAGTAGTGTCAACGGACAGGGGCTCACTGAAGCTTTCTTT,CASSVNGQGLTEAFF
TRBJ1-1,16,.,TRBV6-5,.,TGTGCCAGCAGTTACTCGATCCACAGGGTTGGTACTGAAGCTTTCTTT,CASSYSIHRVGTEAFF
TRBJ2-7,15,TRBD1,TRBV6-5,.,TGTGCCAGCAGTCTCCGGGACAGGGGATCCTACGAGCAGTACTTC,CASSLRDRGSYEQYF
TRBJ2-2,14,.,TRBV9,.,TGTGCCAGCAGCGTAGGGGGAGACACCGGGGAGCTGTTTTTT,CASSVGGDTGELFF
TRBJ1-1,17,.,TRBV21-1,.,TGTGCCAGCAGCCTCCTATCACAGGGGGCGAAGTTTTCCTCCGCTTTCTTT,CASSLLSQGAKFSSAFF
TRBJ1-1,13,.,TRBV12-3/TRBV12-4,.,TGTGCCAGCAGTTTAGGCACACCCACTGAAGCTTTCTTT,CASSLGTPTEAFF